The 24 T cell receptor beta chains presented below share a single source sample, sequenced in a study of CD8+ T cells in alopecia areata. The treatment here: oral pan-JAK inhibitor, 5-10 mg twice daily. RNA extraction and reverse transcription yielded cDNA as sequencing template. The protocol was immunoSEQ multiplex PCR, while the TCRdb copy is restricted to in-frame clones and leaves out a portion. The data hold approximately 300,000 clones, with 58% observed a single time. Sample: CD4+ T cells sorted from blood, taken at week 24, from a patient treated with tofacitinib. The receptors come from a human donor with alopecia areata.

This chain links TRBV5-1 with TRBJ2-7; no clear D. The CDR3 loop spans 15 amino acids. Germline V gives CDR1 SGHRS, CDR2 YFSETQ. With 0 bases removed from V and 2 bases from J, the gap between germline ends came to 12 bases. DNA for the CDR3: TGCGCCAGCAGCTTGGGGTTCAGTGCGACCTACGAGCAGTACTTC. It translates to CASSLGFSATYEQYF.

This clone was counted between two and nine times. The chain recombines TRBV27 with TRBJ2-1; D might be TRBD1 (7 bases). The V and J ends lost 3 bases and 9 bases respectively, with 12 bases between them. Germline CDR1 is MNHEY and CDR2 is SMNVEV (reference sequence). The CDR3 has 13 residues. CDR3 coding DNA: TGTGCCAGCAGTTTGACAGGGAGGTCTGAGCAGTTCTTC. Its protein is CASSLTGRSEQFF.

The genes are TRBV4-1 and TRBJ1-5; D remains ambiguous. The CDR3 totals 17 residues. The germline V gene has CDR1 MGHRA and CDR2 YSYEKL. The V end lost 1 base, the J end lost 3 bases, and 16 bases lay between the germline ends. Written as DNA, the CDR3 is TGCGCCAGCAGCCAAGTCCTACCCCGGGCCGCCAATCAGCCCCAGCATTTT. It translates to CASSQVLPRAANQPQHF.

The chain recombines TRBV2 with TRBJ1-2; TRBD1 might be the D (6 bases). The CDR3 contains 12 residues. Germline values: CDR1 SNHLY, CDR2 FYNNEI. Trimming stripped 8 bases from V and 1 base from J, with 8 bases between. Here the CDR3 reads CASGGHNYGYTF. The CDR3, as DNA: TGTGCCAGCGGGGGCCATAACTATGGCTACACCTTC.

This chain links TRBV10-3 with TRBJ1-2; 9 nucleotides match TRBD1. CDR1 and CDR2 (germline): ENHRY, SYGVKD. The V and J ends lost 4 bases and 8 bases, in that order; junction bases with no gene match: 2. The CDR3 runs to 12 residues. The DNA for the CDR3 is TGTGCCATCAGTGGGACAGGGGAAGGCTACACCTTC. It is translated as CAISGTGEGYTF.

Comment on this clone: This sample also contains other DNA sequences that code for the same CDR3. The rearrangement uses TRBV5-4 and TRBJ2-3, with TRBD1 matching 7 bases. Germline V CDR1 and CDR2: SGHNT, YYREEE (reference sequence). V lost 3 bases, J lost 3 bases, and 4 bases stayed unmatched. The CDR3 runs to 14 residues. The CDR3: CASSSRQGTDTQYF. The DNA for the CDR3 is TGTGCCAGCAGCTCTCGACAGGGTACAGATACGCAGTATTTT.

This chain joins TRBV5-4 and TRBJ2-2, with D unresolved. From germline, CDR1 is SGHNT and CDR2 YYREEE (reference sequence). This CDR3 has 13 amino acids. Trimming pared 4 bases from V and 7 bases from J, leaving 11 bases between. CDR3 region: CASSALVDGELFF. CDR3 nucleotide sequence: TGTGCCAGCAGCGCGCTAGTTGACGGGGAGCTGTTTTTT.

CDR3 region: CASSSTGRSGANVLTF. The CDR3 coding sequence is TGTGCCAGCAGCTCCACAGGGCGCTCTGGGGCCAACGTCCTGACTTTC. The chain joins TRBV5-4 to TRBJ2-6; D may be TRBD1 (6 bases). The germline V and J ends were trimmed by 3 bases and 0 bases, with 10 bases remaining between them. CDR3 length: 16 amino acids. Germline V gene lookup returns CDR1 SGHNT and CDR2 YYREEE (reference sequence).

This clone is medium-sized (0.01 to 0.1%) in the sample. This sample also contains other DNA sequences that code for the same CDR3. The chain recombines TRBV6-1 with TRBJ2-3; D unclear. The germline V gene encodes CDR1 MNHNS and CDR2 SASEGT. Trimming shortened V by 2 bases and J by 1 base, and 4 bases separated the two germline ends. The CDR3 sequence is 13 residues long. CDR3 nucleotides: TGTGCCAGCAGTGAACTGGGCACAGATACGCAGTATTTT. Translating gives CASSELGTDTQYF.

The chain is built from TRBV18 and TRBJ2-2; possibly TRBD1 for D (5 bases). Germline V gives CDR1 KGHSH, CDR2 LQKENI. The CDR3 is 16 residues long. Trimming took 0 bases from V and 0 from J, leaving 8 bases between them. This chain's CDR3 is CASSPPRGTNTGELFF. The CDR3 region has the DNA TGTGCCAGCTCACCACCTAGGGGCACGAACACCGGGGAGCTGTTTTTT.

The rearrangement joins TRBV29-1 to TRBJ2-7; 10 bases are shared with TRBD2. The CDR3 contains 13 residues. Germline V lookup: CDR1 SQVTM, CDR2 ANQGSEA. V was pared by 4 bases and J by 4 bases, with 4 bases of the junction left unmatched. DNA of the CDR3: TGCAGCGTTGTCGGACTAGCGGTTTACGAGCAGTACTTC. It yields the protein CSVVGLAVYEQYF.

The chain couples TRBV5-1 to TRBJ1-4; D ambiguous. V was trimmed by 7 bases and J by 8 bases, leaving 15 bases between them. CDR1 and CDR2 from the germline V gene are SGHRS and YFSETQ. The CDR3 runs to 13 residues. CDR3: CASAVGRNEKLFF. The CDR3 DNA follows: TGCGCCAGCGCGGTAGGGCGGAACGAAAAACTGTTTTTT.

The rearrangement uses TRBV19 and TRBJ1-5, with 7 bases that match TRBD1. Germline loops: CDR1 LNHDA, CDR2 SQIVND (reference sequence). V shed 4 bases, J shed 0 bases, and the junction held 6 bases outside the gene matches. The CDR3 extends over 16 amino acids. The CDR3 sequence is CASSKTGQYSNQPQHF. The CDR3 coding sequence is TGTGCCAGTAGTAAGACGGGACAGTATAGCAATCAGCCCCAGCATTTT.

This clone was seen a few times. The sample holds other DNA sequences that translate to the same CDR3. The CDR3 DNA is TGCAGCGTTGGGCGGGCCCAAGAGACCCAGTACTTC. It codes for CSVGRAQETQYF. V is TRBV29-1 and J is TRBJ2-5; D might be TRBD2 (5 bases). This CDR3 has 12 residues. CDR1 and CDR2 (germline): SQVTM, ANQGSEA. Between the trimmed V and J ends, which lost 4 bases and 1 base, there was a span of 7 bases.

The table lists this clone with a count of one. The CDR3, as DNA: TGTGCCAGTAGTATCGAGACAGGGATCTATGGCTACACCTTC. This gives the protein CASSIETGIYGYTF. This rearrangement joins TRBV19 to TRBJ1-2, with TRBD1 matching 7 bases. V dropped 3 bases and J dropped 4; count of bases not matched to a gene: 5. The CDR3 runs 14 residues. Germline CDR1 is LNHDA and CDR2 is SQIVND (reference sequence). The variable domain in full, completed from reference TRBV19 and TRBJ1-2, reads DGGITQSPKYLFRKEGQNVTLSCEQNLNHDAMYWYRQDPGQGLRLIYYSQIVNDFQKGDIAEGYSVSREKKESFPLTVTSAQKNPTAFYLCASSIETGIYGYTFGSGTRLTVV.

The chain uses TRBV25-1 and TRBJ2-7; D unclear. V was clipped by 2 bases and J by 2 bases, with 13 bases between them. The CDR3 length is 15 residues. Germline values: CDR1 MGHDK, CDR2 SYGVNS. CDR3 sequence reads: CASSEGAAGAYEQYF. The CDR3 bases are TGTGCCAGCAGTGAAGGAGCCGCTGGGGCCTACGAGCAGTACTTC.

This CDR3 reads CASSDSPYQPQHF. CDR3 DNA: TGTGCCAGCAGCGACAGCCCTTATCAGCCCCAGCATTTT. The V call is TRBV2, the J call TRBJ1-5; possible D gene TRBD1, 5 bases. CDR3 size: 13 residues. Germline loops: CDR1 SNHLY, CDR2 FYNNEI. V was clipped by 6 bases and J by 5 bases, with 11 bases between them.

This sequence joins TRBV7-2 and TRBJ2-3; D is possibly TRBD2 (5 bases). The CDR3 is 16 amino acids. V dropped 7 bases and J dropped 6 bases, with 23 bases sitting between them. The germline V gene encodes CDR1 SGHTA and CDR2 FQGNSA. The CDR3 reads CASTYPWTGFRDTQYF. Here the CDR3 DNA reads TGTGCCAGCACCTACCCGTGGACGGGGTTTAGGGATACGCAGTATTTT.

This clone showed up just a few times. The gene calls are TRBV29-1 and TRBJ1-1, with a possible D match to TRBD1 (6 bases). CDR1 and CDR2 (germline): SQVTM, ANQGSEA. Trimming left V 7 bases short and J 3 bases short, with 12 bases between. This CDR3 is 12 amino acids long. For the CDR3, the DNA is TGCAGCGAAGTGGGGGGCCACACTGAAGCTTTCTTT. Protein product: CSEVGGHTEAFF.

The chain employs TRBV30 and TRBJ2-3, with D maybe TRBD1 (6 bases). V dropped 3 bases and J dropped 6 bases, with 13 bases sitting between them. This CDR3 region has 13 residues. Germline assignment: CDR1 GTSNPN and CDR2 SVGIG (reference sequence). CDR3 DNA sequence: TGTGCCTGGAGAATACTAGGACAGGATACGCAGTATTTT. Protein sequence: CAWRILGQDTQYF.

The V call is TRBV29-1, the J call TRBJ2-5; the D gene is possibly TRBD1 (6 bases). The DNA end lines up better with TRBJ2-7; the J call may be wrong. Germline CDR1 is SQVTM and CDR2 is ANQGSEA. This CDR3 has 13 residues. This chain's CDR3 is CSVETGRPYEQYF. The CDR3 DNA is TGCAGCGTTGAGACAGGCAGACCCTACGAGCAGTACTTC.

The chain links TRBV5-1 to TRBJ2-5, with D maybe TRBD1 (5 bases). This CDR3 region has 14 residues. The germline V and J ends were trimmed by 5 bases and 5 bases, with 16 bases remaining between them. The germline gives CDR1 SGHRS, CDR2 YFSETQ. CDR3 DNA sequence: TGCGCCAGCAGAGGCTCACAGGTAGAGGAGACCCAGTACTTC. It specifies CASRGSQVEETQYF. The whole variable domain, filled in from reference TRBV5-1 and TRBJ2-5, reads KAGVTQTPRYLIKTRGQQVTLSCSPISGHRSVSWYQQTPGQGLQFLFEYFSETQRNKGNFPGRFSGRQFSNSRSEMNVSTLELGDSALYLCASRGSQVEETQYFGPGTRLLVL.

The chain carries TRBV30 and TRBJ2-5; maybe TRBD2 (7 bases). The V gene's germline CDR1 is GTSNPN and CDR2 SVGIG (reference sequence). The ends were cut back, 3 bases at V and 4 bases at J, with 15 bases in the middle. CDR3 length: 14 amino acids. Written as DNA, the CDR3 is TGTGCCTGGAGGAGCGGTGCGGGGGCAGAGACCCAGTACTTC. Translation: CAWRSGAGAETQYF.

The CDR3 sequence is CASSVGGEASSPLHF. DNA of the CDR3: TGTGCCAGCAGCGTAGGGGGGGAGGCGAGTTCACCCCTCCACTTT. The chain uses TRBV9 and TRBJ1-6; D is perhaps TRBD1 (5 bases). Germline V CDR1 and CDR2: SGDLS, YYNGEE. The CDR3 is 15 amino acids. V was trimmed by 0 bases and J by 9 bases, leaving 13 bases between them.